One sample yielded the 21 T cell receptor beta chains listed below, sequenced in a study of T cell responses to AZD1222 COVID-19 vaccine. The protocol was immunoSEQ multiplex PCR, while the TCRdb copy is restricted to in-frame clones and leaves out a portion. The sample records about 130,000 clones, approximately 92% being singletons. The source was peripheral blood, collected 28 days after the second AZD1222 dose. All receptors come from an adult who received the AZD1222 COVID-19 vaccine.

V usage is TRBV4-1 and J usage is TRBJ1-2; D might be TRBD1 (5 bases). Germline CDR1 MGHRA, CDR2 YSYEKL. The CDR3 contains 13 residues. V lost 5 bases to trimming and J lost 1 base, with 8 bases between them. The CDR3 here is CASSGTGNYGYTF. The CDR3 DNA reads TGCGCCAGCAGCGGTACAGGTAACTATGGCTACACCTTC.

The sample holds a few counts of this clone. V gene TRBV9 combines with J gene TRBJ2-2, with D unresolved. Trimming shortened V by 0 bases and J by 3 bases, and 12 bases separated the two germline ends. This CDR3 contains 16 residues. Germline V lookup: CDR1 SGDLS, CDR2 YYNGEE. This chain's CDR3 is CASSVGPRVDTGELFF. For the CDR3, the DNA is TGTGCCAGCAGCGTAGGCCCCCGGGTGGACACCGGGGAGCTGTTTTTT.

The rearrangement joins TRBV15 to TRBJ1-5; weak D call: TRBD1 (5 bases). CDR1 and CDR2 from the germline V gene are LNHNV and YYDKDF (reference sequence). V was cut by 0 bases and J by 9 bases, with 21 bases left in between. The CDR3 is 17 residues long. CDR3 in amino acids: CATSRDYSTGGSGPQHF. The CDR3 coding sequence is TGTGCCACCAGCAGAGATTACAGTACGGGGGGGTCTGGGCCCCAGCATTTT. Supplemented by reference TRBV15 and TRBJ1-5, the full variable domain reads DAMVIQNPRYQVTQFGKPVTLSCSQTLNHNVMYWYQQKSSQAPKLLFHYYDKDFNNEADTPDNFQSRRPNTSFCFLDIRSPGLGDTAMYLCATSRDYSTGGSGPQHFGDGTRLSIL.

V is TRBV30 and J is TRBJ1-5, with 9 positions matching TRBD1. The length of the CDR3 is 14 residues. The V gene's germline CDR1 is GTSNPN and CDR2 SVGIG (reference sequence). V dropped 0 bases and J dropped 7; count of bases not matched to a gene: 4. The DNA for the CDR3 is TGTGCCTGGAGTGTAGGACAGGGGTTGCAGCCCCAGCATTTT. It yields the protein CAWSVGQGLQPQHF.

This chain links TRBV7-9 with TRBJ1-2; D gene ambiguous. V lost 4 bases, J lost 5 bases, and 14 bases lay in between. The CDR3 is made up of 14 amino acids. CDR1 is SEHNR, CDR2 FQNEAQ, per germline (reference sequence). CDR3 nucleotides: TGTGCCAGCAGCTACCCGTCTGGGGTTTATGGCTACACCTTC. Translating it yields CASSYPSGVYGYTF.

The chain carries TRBV4-1 and TRBJ1-1; tentatively, D is TRBD1 (5 bases). V gave up 4 bases and J gave up 5 bases, with 14 bases separating them. Germline-derived CDR1 and CDR2 are MGHRA and YSYEKL. This CDR3 is 14 amino acids long. CDR3 region: CASSPDRGVTEAFF. The DNA of the CDR3 is TGCGCCAGCAGCCCGGACCGGGGGGTAACTGAAGCTTTCTTT.

The chain combines TRBV7-9 with TRBJ1-5, with D hard to call. Germline V lookup: CDR1 SEHNR, CDR2 FQNEAQ (reference sequence). The CDR3 runs to 13 residues. Trimming pared 2 bases from V and 1 base from J, leaving 3 bases between. The CDR3 reads CASSLLSNQPQHF. The CDR3 DNA is TGTGCCAGCAGCTTATTGAGCAATCAGCCCCAGCATTTT.

The chain couples TRBV7-3 to TRBJ1-2; D possibly corresponds to TRBD1 (5 bases). In germline, CDR1 is SGHTA, CDR2 FQGTGA. This CDR3 is 14 amino acids long. V dropped 5 bases and J dropped 6 bases, with 16 bases sitting between them. The DNA for the CDR3 is TGTGCCAGCAGCATCAGCGGCAGGGAAGATGGCTACACCTTC. It encodes CASSISGREDGYTF.

The table lists this clone with a count of one. The rearrangement uses TRBV4-1 and TRBJ1-2, with 9 bases fitting TRBD1. Germline lookup yields CDR1 MGHRA and CDR2 YSYEKL. V was clipped by 2 bases and J by 2 bases; unmatched bases: 3. The CDR3 is 15 amino acids. The CDR3 here is CASSQTGQGNYGYTF. CDR3 DNA: TGCGCCAGCAGCCAAACGGGACAGGGAAACTATGGCTACACCTTC.

The chain employs TRBV11-3 and TRBJ1-2, with D perhaps matching TRBD1 (6 bases). The CDR3 consists of 18 residues. V was clipped by 5 bases and J by 5 bases, with 27 bases between them. Germline V lookup: CDR1 SGHNT, CDR2 YENEEA. The CDR3 protein is CASSPIDPTGFLLYGYTF. In DNA form, the CDR3 reads TGTGCCAGCAGCCCAATAGATCCAACAGGGTTCCTCCTTTATGGCTACACCTTC.

The rearrangement uses TRBV6-5 and TRBJ2-7; D uncertain. V was shortened by 7 bases and J by 5 bases, with 12 bases between the two germline ends. The CDR3 covers 12 residues. Looked up from germline, CDR1 is MNHEY and CDR2 is SVGAGI. CDR3 in amino acids: CASTNLFNEQYF. For the CDR3, the DNA is TGTGCCAGCACTAACCTTTTCAACGAGCAGTACTTC.

The chain uses TRBV18 and TRBJ1-5; weak D call: TRBD1 (6 bases). V was trimmed by 5 bases and J by 0 bases, leaving 14 bases between them. This CDR3 has 16 amino acids. Germline V gives CDR1 KGHSH, CDR2 LQKENI. The CDR3 DNA sequence: TGTGCCAGCTCAACCACAGGGACGGTTAGCAATCAGCCCCAGCATTTT. Residues: CASSTTGTVSNQPQHF.

The V gene is TRBV7-3, the J gene TRBJ2-5; 12 positions agree with TRBD2. Trimming cost V 5 bases and J 2 bases; bases outside gene matches: 3. CDR1 is SGHTA, CDR2 FQGTGA, per germline. The CDR3 length is 15 residues. The CDR3 DNA is TGTGCCAGCAGCGCAGGACTAGCGGGGCAAGAGACCCAGTACTTC. Translating it yields CASSAGLAGQETQYF.

The sample holds one count of this clone. This sequence joins TRBV6-6 and TRBJ1-2; D gene ambiguous. Trimming removed 2 bases at V and 5 bases at J, with 6 bases between. Germline CDR1 MNHNY, CDR2 SVGAGI (reference sequence). The CDR3 runs 12 residues. The CDR3: CASSYAQYGYTF. The CDR3 DNA is TGTGCCAGCAGTTACGCACAGTATGGCTACACCTTC.

V is TRBV6-2 or TRBV6-3 and J is TRBJ1-1; D possibly corresponds to TRBD1 (6 bases). Deletions cut 2 bases from V and 4 bases from J, with 14 bases between. The CDR3 covers 15 residues. CDR1 and CDR2 from the germline V gene are MNHEY and SVGEGT. The CDR3 DNA is TGTGCCAGCAGTTACCTGGGGGGGCGGCTCACTGAAGCTTTCTTT. Translation gives CASSYLGGRLTEAFF.

This chain connects TRBV9 to TRBJ1-5; the D gene is possibly TRBD1 (5 bases). CDR3 length: 15 residues. Germline V lookup: CDR1 SGDLS, CDR2 YYNGEE. V was trimmed by 2 bases and J by 3 bases, leaving 12 bases between them. In DNA, the CDR3 is TGTGCCAGCAGCGTGTCAGGGATCAACAATCAGCCCCAGCATTTT. This encodes CASSVSGINNQPQHF.

This chain links TRBV18 with TRBJ1-4, with a possible D match to TRBD1 (6 bases). This CDR3 is built from 14 residues. Germline V gene data show CDR1 as KGHSH and CDR2 as LQKENI. The V end was cut by 6 bases, the J end by 5 bases, with 13 bases between. The CDR3, as DNA: TGTGCCAGCTCCGTCCGGGGGGCGAATGAAAAACTGTTTTTT. It is translated as CASSVRGANEKLFF.

The chain is built from TRBV6-5 and TRBJ1-5; no definite D call. The CDR3 runs 14 residues. Germline V gene sequence: CDR1 MNHEY, CDR2 SVGAGI. The V end was cut by 2 bases, the J end by 3 bases, with 8 bases between. The CDR3 DNA follows: TGTGCCAGCAGTTACACGGCAGTCAATCAGCCCCAGCATTTT. It encodes CASSYTAVNQPQHF.

CDR3 sequence: CASSVRGEAYNEQFF. The CDR3 bases are TGTGCTAGCTCCGTCCGGGGGGAAGCTTACAATGAGCAGTTCTTC. The chain joins TRBV12-5 to TRBJ2-1; TRBD2 aligns across 7 bases. Germline V gives CDR1 LGHNT, CDR2 FRNRAP. This CDR3 is 15 amino acids long. Germline trimming cut 9 bases from V and 4 bases from J; bases unmatched to any gene: 12. Full variable domain (rest looked up from reference TRBV12-5 and TRBJ2-1): DARVTQTPRHKVTEMGQEVTMRCQPILGHNTVFWYRQTMMQGLELLAYFRNRAPLDDSGMPKDRFSAEMPDATLATLKIQPSEPRDSAVYFCASSVRGEAYNEQFFGPGTRLTVL.

V is TRBV5-8 and J is TRBJ1-5; 8 bases are a match to TRBD1. Germline V CDR1 and CDR2: SGHTS, YDEGEE. The CDR3 spans 15 residues. V shed 2 bases, J shed 9 bases, and the junction held 10 bases outside the gene matches. CDR3 residues: CASSFFGQGGWPQHF. For the CDR3, the DNA is TGTGCCAGCAGCTTTTTCGGACAGGGAGGATGGCCCCAGCATTTT.

This clone was picked up one time. The V and J genes are TRBV7-8 and TRBJ1-1; TRBD1 aligns across 7 bases. CDR1 is SGHVS and CDR2 is FQNEAQ in the germline V gene. J lost 3 bases, V lost 4 bases, and 5 bases had no gene match. CDR3 length: 14 amino acids. The CDR3 coding sequence is TGTGCCAGCAGCTGGCGCGACAGGGACACTGAAGCTTTCTTT. This gives the protein CASSWRDRDTEAFF.